Listed here are 16 T cell receptor beta chains from one sample, sequenced in a study of response to subunit inactivated influenza vaccine. TCRdb called the RT-PCR reads again in MiXCR, with one record for every CDR3 protein. The table records 650,000 to 700,000 distinct CDR3 sequences, less than 20% of them present only once. The sample consisted of PBMCs from blood, taken 12 days after vaccination. The receptors shown here come from a man between 45 and 60 years old who received an inactivated influenza vaccine.

This clonotype was detected once. The V call is TRBV12-2, the J call TRBJ1-1. TRBV12-2 is labeled a pseudogene. This CDR3 comprises 15 residues. CDR3 in amino acids: CASRLKKGISTEAFF. For the CDR3, the DNA is TGTGCAAGTCGCTTAAAGAAGGGTATTTCCACTGAAGCTTTCTTT.

The genes are TRBV4-2 and TRBJ2-4; 9 nucleotides line up with TRBD1. The germline CDR1 and CDR2 sequences are LGHNA and YNFKEQ. The CDR3 totals 17 residues. Trimming cost V 5 bases and J 2 bases; bases outside gene matches: 10. The CDR3 protein is CASSETGGTMTKNIQYF. The CDR3 region has the DNA TGTGCCAGCAGCGAGACAGGGGGGACTATGACCAAAAACATTCAGTACTTC.

This clonotype occurred many times. V gene TRBV3-1 combines with J gene TRBJ2-7; unclear D gene. This CDR3 has 15 amino acids. From germline, CDR1 is LGHDT and CDR2 YNNKEL (reference sequence). Trimming stripped 1 base from V and 2 bases from J, with 12 bases between. CDR3 protein: CASSQGASRTYEQYF. CDR3 DNA: TGTGCCAGCAGCCAAGGAGCAAGTCGGACCTACGAGCAGTACTTC.

This clonotype showed up many times. The rearrangement links TRBV29-1 to TRBJ2-7; maybe TRBD1 (5 bases). The CDR3 totals 13 residues. V was pared by 3 bases and J by 6 bases, with 15 bases between. In germline, CDR1 is SQVTM, CDR2 ANQGSEA. The CDR3 loop is CSVDGQGTAEQYF. The CDR3 DNA reads TGCAGCGTTGACGGGCAGGGTACGGCCGAGCAGTACTTC.

The rearrangement links TRBV4-2 to TRBJ2-3; D unclear. The CDR3 length is 16 residues. The germline V and J ends were trimmed by 2 bases and 6 bases, with 18 bases remaining between them. Germline values: CDR1 LGHNA, CDR2 YNFKEQ. The CDR3 protein is CASSQSNRLGSDTQYF. The CDR3 DNA sequence: TGTGCCAGCAGCCAATCGAACCGACTCGGGTCGGATACGCAGTATTTT.

The chain is built from TRBV3-1 and TRBJ1-1, with unresolved D. Trimming removed 1 base from V and 4 bases from J, with 7 bases in between. In germline, CDR1 is LGHDT, CDR2 YNNKEL (reference sequence). The length of the CDR3 is 13 residues. The CDR3 loop is CASSQGSFTEAFF. The CDR3 DNA is TGTGCCAGCAGCCAAGGATCTTTCACTGAAGCTTTCTTT.

In its sample, this clonotype was seen a few times. The CDR3 coding sequence is TGTGCCAGCAGCTCCAGGGTAGGCTCACCCCTCCACTTT. Its translation: CASSSRVGSPLHF. J is TRBJ1-6 and V is TRBV7-9; maybe TRBD1 (5 bases). V was shortened by 4 bases and J by 10 bases, with 11 bases between the two germline ends. The CDR3 loop spans 13 amino acids. Per germline, CDR1 SEHNR and CDR2 FQNEAQ (reference sequence).

The chain is built from TRBV7-9 and TRBJ1-2, with no clear D. With 6 bases removed from V and 3 bases from J, the gap between germline ends came to 14 bases. The CDR3 covers 14 residues. Germline V gene lookup returns CDR1 SEHNR and CDR2 FQNEAQ (reference sequence). DNA of the CDR3: TGTGCCAGCAGGTCAAAGGGAGCCCACTATGGCTACACCTTC. Its translation: CASRSKGAHYGYTF. The whole variable domain, filled in from reference TRBV7-9 and TRBJ1-2, reads DTGVSQNPRHKITKRGQNVTFRCDPISEHNRLYWYRQTLGQGPEFLTYFQNEAQLEKSRLLSDRFSAERPKGSFSTLEIQRTEQGDSAMYLCASRSKGAHYGYTFGSGTRLTVV.

This chain connects TRBV2 to TRBJ2-5; D is possibly TRBD1 or TRBD2 (5 bases each). CDR1 SNHLY and CDR2 FYNNEI come from the germline V gene. CDR3 length equals 11 residues. Trimming stripped 1 base from V and 14 bases from J, with 11 bases between. The CDR3 DNA follows: TGTGCCAGCAGTGAAGGCCCGGGACCATACTTC. Amino acid sequence: CASSEGPGPYF. The whole variable domain, remainder taken from reference TRBV2 and TRBJ2-5, is EPEVTQTPSHQVTQMGQEVILRCVPISNHLYFYWYRQILGQKVEFLVSFYNNEISEKSEIFDDQFSVERPDGSNFTLKIRSTKLEDSAMYFCASSEGPGPYFGPGTRLLVL.

This clonotype came up a few times. V and J are TRBV7-2 and TRBJ2-7, with 11 bases identical to TRBD2. The junction had 5 bases not matched to a gene; V was cut back by 3 bases and J by 4 bases. CDR3 length: 15 amino acids. CDR1 is SGHTA and CDR2 is FQGNSA in the germline V gene. The CDR3 region has the DNA TGTGCCAGCAGCTTGGTACTAGCGGGGGAATACGAGCAGTACTTC. Its protein product is CASSLVLAGEYEQYF.

This clonotype was seen a handful of times. The chain is built from TRBV11-1 and TRBJ2-2, with D possibly being TRBD1 (6 bases). In germline, CDR1 is SGHAT, CDR2 FQDESV (reference sequence). V was trimmed by 5 bases and J by 4 bases, leaving 20 bases between them. This CDR3 has 17 amino acids. This CDR3 reads CASSPLGQGPLTGELFF. The CDR3 region has the DNA TGTGCCAGCAGCCCTCTGGGCCAGGGGCCCCTCACCGGGGAGCTGTTTTTT.

There are many counts of this clonotype. The chain links TRBV6-5 to TRBJ2-5, with D possibly being TRBD1 (6 bases). Germline V gives CDR1 MNHEY, CDR2 SVGAGI. This CDR3 spans 15 amino acids. Deletions cut 0 bases from V and 1 base from J, with 9 bases between. The CDR3 coding sequence is TGTGCCAGCAGTTACTCAACGACAGGCCAAGAGACCCAGTACTTC. It is translated as CASSYSTTGQETQYF.

This rearrangement joins TRBV7-9 to TRBJ2-1; TRBD1 is a possible D gene (6 bases). The V and J ends lost 8 bases and 6 bases respectively, with 17 bases between them. Germline V gives CDR1 SEHNR, CDR2 FQNEAQ (reference sequence). The CDR3 loop spans 14 amino acids. CDR3 in DNA: TGTGCCAGCGGCAACCGGGACAATCTCAATGAGCAGTTCTTC. It codes for CASGNRDNLNEQFF.

This clonotype was observed a handful of times. The chain uses TRBV7-2 and TRBJ2-7, with D perhaps TRBD1 or TRBD2 (5 bases each). This CDR3 contains 14 residues. The germline CDR1 and CDR2 sequences are SGHTA and FQGNSA. Trimming left V 5 bases short and J 0 bases short, with 11 bases between. This CDR3 is CASSTGTFSYEQYF. CDR3 DNA sequence: TGTGCCAGCAGCACCGGGACGTTCTCCTACGAGCAGTACTTC.

This clonotype was observed a few times. This chain uses TRBV7-2 with TRBJ1-5; no clear D. CDR1 SGHTA and CDR2 FQGNSA come from the germline V gene. The CDR3 sequence is 15 residues long. Trimming stripped 5 bases from V and 7 bases from J, with 18 bases between. This chain's CDR3 is CASSRVAGLGQPQHF. In DNA, the CDR3 is TGTGCCAGCAGCCGTGTGGCCGGGCTAGGGCAGCCCCAGCATTTT.

In this sample, this clonotype turned up a few times. This chain connects TRBV29-1 to TRBJ2-6, with TRBD2 identical over 10 bases. Trimming removed 8 bases from V and 0 bases from J; junction bases left unmatched: 13. The germline V gene encodes CDR1 SQVTM and CDR2 ANQGSEA. This CDR3 contains 18 residues. The chain's CDR3 is CSPEGEGLADSGANVLTF. The DNA for the CDR3 is TGCAGCCCGGAGGGCGAAGGACTAGCGGACTCTGGGGCCAACGTCCTGACTTTC.